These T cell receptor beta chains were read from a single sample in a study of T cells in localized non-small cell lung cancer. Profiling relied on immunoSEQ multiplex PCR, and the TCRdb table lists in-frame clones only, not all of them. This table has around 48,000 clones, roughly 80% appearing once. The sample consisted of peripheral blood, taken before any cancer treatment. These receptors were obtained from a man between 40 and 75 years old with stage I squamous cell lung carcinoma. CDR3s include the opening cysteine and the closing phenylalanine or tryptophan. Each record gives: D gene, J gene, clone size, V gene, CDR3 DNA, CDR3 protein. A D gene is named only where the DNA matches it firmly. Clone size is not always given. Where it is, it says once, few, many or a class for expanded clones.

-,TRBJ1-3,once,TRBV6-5,TGTGCCAGCAGTTACTCAGTGAATTCTGGAAACACCATATATTTT,CASSYSVNSGNTIYF
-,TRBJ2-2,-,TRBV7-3,TGTGCCAGCAGCTTACAAGGGGCGGAGAACACCGGGGAGCTGTTTTTT,CASSLQGAENTGELFF
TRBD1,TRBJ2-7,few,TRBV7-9,TGTGCCAGCAGCGACATGACAGGGGGCTTCGACGAGCAGTACTTC,CASSDMTGGFDEQYF
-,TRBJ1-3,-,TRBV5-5,TGTGCCAGCAGCTTGTATGGACCCACTTCGGAGGTTCACACCATATATTTT,CASSLYGPTSEVHTIYF
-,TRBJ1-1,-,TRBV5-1,TGCGCCAGCAGCTTGGACAGGGTGGCGAACACTGAAGCTTTCTTT,CASSLDRVANTEAFF
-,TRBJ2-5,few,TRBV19,TGTGCCAGTAGTCGGATAGGGGGGCAAGAGACCCAGTACTTC,CASSRIGGQETQYF
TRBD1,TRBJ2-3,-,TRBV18,TGTGCCAGCTCCCGGGGACAGGGTTCGCAAGATACGCAGTATTTT,CASSRGQGSQDTQYF
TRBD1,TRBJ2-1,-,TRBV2,TGTGCCGGGACCGGACAGGGCCTCAATGAGCAGTTCTTC,CAGTGQGLNEQFF
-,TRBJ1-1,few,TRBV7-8,TGTGCCAGCAGCCCACAGGGAGGGGGGAACACTGAAGCTTTCTTT,CASSPQGGGNTEAFF
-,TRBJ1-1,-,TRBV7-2,TGTGCCAGCAGCTTAAGCAGGGGAGGAATGAACACTGAAGCTTTCTTT,CASSLSRGGMNTEAFF
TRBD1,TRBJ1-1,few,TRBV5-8,TGTGCCAGCAGTAAGACAGGGTATACCACTGAAGCTTTCTTT,CASSKTGYTTEAFF
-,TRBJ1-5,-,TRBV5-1,TGCGCCAGCAGCTTGGGAGGGGAGTGGGAGCCCCAGCATTTT,CASSLGGEWEPQHF
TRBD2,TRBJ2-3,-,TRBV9,TGTGCCAGCAGCGTAGGTCAGAGCGGGGGCACAGATACGCAGTATTTT,CASSVGQSGGTDTQYF
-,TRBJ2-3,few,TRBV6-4,TGTGCCAGCAGTGAAAGGGGGGCCACAGATACGCAGTATTTT,CASSERGATDTQYF
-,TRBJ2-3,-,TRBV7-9,TGTGCCAGCAGCTTAAGGAGGGGATTCACAGATACGCAGTATTTT,CASSLRRGFTDTQYF
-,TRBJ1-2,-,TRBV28,TGTGCCAGCTCGCGCGGGACCTTTGGCTACACCTTC,CASSRGTFGYTF